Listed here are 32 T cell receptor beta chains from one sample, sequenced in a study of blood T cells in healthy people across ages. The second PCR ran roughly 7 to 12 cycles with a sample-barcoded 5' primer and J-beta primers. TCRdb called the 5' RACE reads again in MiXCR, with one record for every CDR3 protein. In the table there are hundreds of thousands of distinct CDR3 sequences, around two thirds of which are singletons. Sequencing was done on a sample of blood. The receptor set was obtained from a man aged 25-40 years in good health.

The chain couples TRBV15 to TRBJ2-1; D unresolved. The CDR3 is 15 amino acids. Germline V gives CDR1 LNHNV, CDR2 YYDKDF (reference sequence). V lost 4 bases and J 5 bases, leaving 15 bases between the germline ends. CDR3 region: CATSKRHEENNEQFF. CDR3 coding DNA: TGTGCCACCAGCAAAAGGCATGAGGAAAACAATGAGCAGTTCTTC.

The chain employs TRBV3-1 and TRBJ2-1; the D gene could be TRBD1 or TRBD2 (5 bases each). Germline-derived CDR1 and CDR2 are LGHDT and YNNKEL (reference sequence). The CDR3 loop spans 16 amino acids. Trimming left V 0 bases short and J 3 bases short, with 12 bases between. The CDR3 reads CASSQELGAVYNEQFF. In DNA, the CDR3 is TGTGCCAGCAGCCAAGAACTCGGGGCCGTCTACAATGAGCAGTTCTTC.

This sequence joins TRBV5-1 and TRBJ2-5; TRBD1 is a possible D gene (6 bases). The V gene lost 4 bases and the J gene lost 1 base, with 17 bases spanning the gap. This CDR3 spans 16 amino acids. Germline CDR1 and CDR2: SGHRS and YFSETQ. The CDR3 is CASSPDVTGLQETQYF. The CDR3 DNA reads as TGCGCCAGCAGCCCAGACGTGACAGGACTCCAAGAGACCCAGTACTTC.

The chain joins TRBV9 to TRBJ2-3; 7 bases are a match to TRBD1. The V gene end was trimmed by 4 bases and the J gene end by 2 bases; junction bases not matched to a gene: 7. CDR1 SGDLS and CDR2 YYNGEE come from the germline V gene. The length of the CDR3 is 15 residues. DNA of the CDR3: TGTGCCAGCAGCTTAAACAGGGGTTACACAGATACGCAGTATTTT. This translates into CASSLNRGYTDTQYF.

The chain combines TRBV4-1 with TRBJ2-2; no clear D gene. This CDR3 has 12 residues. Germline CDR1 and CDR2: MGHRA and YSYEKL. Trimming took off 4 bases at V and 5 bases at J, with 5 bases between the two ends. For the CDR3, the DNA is TGCGCCAGCAGCCTTCAGACCGGGGAGCTGTTTTTT. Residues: CASSLQTGELFF.

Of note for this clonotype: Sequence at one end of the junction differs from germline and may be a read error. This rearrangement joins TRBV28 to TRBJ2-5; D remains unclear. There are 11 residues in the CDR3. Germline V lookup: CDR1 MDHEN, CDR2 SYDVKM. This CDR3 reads CASTNSYEQNF. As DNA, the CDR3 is TGTGCCAGCACCAACAGCTACGAGCAGAACTTC. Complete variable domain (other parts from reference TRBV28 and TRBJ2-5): DVKVTQSSRYLVKRTGEKVFLECVQDMDHENMFWYRQDPGLGLRLIYFSYDVKMKEKGDIPEGYSVSREKKERFSLILESASTNQTSMYLCASTNSYEQNFGPGTRLLVL.

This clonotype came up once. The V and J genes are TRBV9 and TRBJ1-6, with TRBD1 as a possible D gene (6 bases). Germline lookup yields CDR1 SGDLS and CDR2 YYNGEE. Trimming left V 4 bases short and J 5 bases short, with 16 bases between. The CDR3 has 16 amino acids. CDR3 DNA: TGTGCCAGCAGCAGGGGGTCGGGGCAAGATAATTCACCCCTCCACTTT. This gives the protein CASSRGSGQDNSPLHF.

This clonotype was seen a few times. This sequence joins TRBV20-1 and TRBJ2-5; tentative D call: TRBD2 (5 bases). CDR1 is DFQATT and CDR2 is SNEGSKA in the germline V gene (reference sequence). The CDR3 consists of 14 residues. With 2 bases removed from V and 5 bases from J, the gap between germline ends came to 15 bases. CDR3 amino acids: CSARPMRVDETQYF. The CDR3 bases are TGCAGTGCTAGACCTATGAGGGTTGATGAGACCCAGTACTTC.

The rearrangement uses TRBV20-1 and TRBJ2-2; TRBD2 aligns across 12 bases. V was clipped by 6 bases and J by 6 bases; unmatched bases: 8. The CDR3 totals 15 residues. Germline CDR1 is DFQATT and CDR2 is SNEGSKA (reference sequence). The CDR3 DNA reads TGCAGTGCGCCGTCTAGCGGGAGGGTATCCGGGGAGCTGTTTTTT. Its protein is CSAPSSGRVSGELFF.

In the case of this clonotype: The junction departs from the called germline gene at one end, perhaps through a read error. The CDR3 DNA is TGTGCTAGCAGCAAAGACAGGGCCAATGAGCAGTTCTTC. The encoded protein is CASSKDRANEQFF. The chain is built from TRBV7-7 and TRBJ2-1, with 7 nucleotides matching TRBD1. This CDR3 comprises 13 residues. Germline lookup yields CDR1 SSHAT and CDR2 FNYEAQ (reference sequence).

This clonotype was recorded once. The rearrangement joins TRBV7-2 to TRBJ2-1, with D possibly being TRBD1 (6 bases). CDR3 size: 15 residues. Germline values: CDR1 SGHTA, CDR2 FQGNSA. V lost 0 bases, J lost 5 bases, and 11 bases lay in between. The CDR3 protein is CASSLAQGTHNEQFF. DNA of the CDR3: TGTGCCAGCAGCTTAGCGCAGGGGACGCACAATGAGCAGTTCTTC. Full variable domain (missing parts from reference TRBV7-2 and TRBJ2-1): GAGVSQSPSNKVTEKGKDVELRCDPISGHTALYWYRQSLGQGLEFLIYFQGNSAPDKSGLPSDRFSAERTGGSVSTLTIQRTQQEDSAVYLCASSLAQGTHNEQFFGPGTRLTVL.

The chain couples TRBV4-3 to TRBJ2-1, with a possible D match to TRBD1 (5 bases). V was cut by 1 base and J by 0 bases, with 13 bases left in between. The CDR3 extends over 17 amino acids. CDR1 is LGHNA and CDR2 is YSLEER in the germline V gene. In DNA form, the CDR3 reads TGCGCCAGCAGCCAAGCCACCCGACAGAGCTCCTACAATGAGCAGTTCTTC. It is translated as CASSQATRQSSYNEQFF.

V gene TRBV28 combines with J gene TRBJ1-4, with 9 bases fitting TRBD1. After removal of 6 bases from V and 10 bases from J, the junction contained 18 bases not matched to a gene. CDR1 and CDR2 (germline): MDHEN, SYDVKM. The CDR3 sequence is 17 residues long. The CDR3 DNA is TGTGCCAGCAGCGAACCGGGACAGGGAGGAAGTTTCCGAAAACTGTTTTTT. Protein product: CASSEPGQGGSFRKLFF.

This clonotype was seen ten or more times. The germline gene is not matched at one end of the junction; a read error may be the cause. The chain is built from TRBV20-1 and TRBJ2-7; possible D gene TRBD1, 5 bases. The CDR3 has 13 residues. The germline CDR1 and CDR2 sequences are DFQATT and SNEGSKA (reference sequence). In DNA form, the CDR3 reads TGTGGGGCACCGGAGCCCACCTCGAACGAGCAGTACTTC. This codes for CGAPEPTSNEQYF.

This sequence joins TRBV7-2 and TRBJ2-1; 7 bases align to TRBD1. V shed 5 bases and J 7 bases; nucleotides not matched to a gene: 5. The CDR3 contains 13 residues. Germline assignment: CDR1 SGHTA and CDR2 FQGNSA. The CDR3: CASSTGQLNEQFF. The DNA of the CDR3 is TGTGCCAGCAGCACGGGACAGTTGAATGAGCAGTTCTTC.

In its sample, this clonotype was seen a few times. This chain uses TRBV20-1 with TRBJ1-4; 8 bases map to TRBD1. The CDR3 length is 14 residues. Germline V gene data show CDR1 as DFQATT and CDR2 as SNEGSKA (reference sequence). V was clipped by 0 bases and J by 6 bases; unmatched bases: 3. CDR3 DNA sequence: TGCAGTGCTAGAGATCGACAGGGGTATGAAAAACTGTTTTTT. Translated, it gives CSARDRQGYEKLFF.

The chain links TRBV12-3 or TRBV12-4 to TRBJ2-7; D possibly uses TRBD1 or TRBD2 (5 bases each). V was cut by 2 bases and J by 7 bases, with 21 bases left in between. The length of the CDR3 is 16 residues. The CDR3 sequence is CASSLWQGKGSGEQYF. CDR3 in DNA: TGTGCCAGCAGTTTATGGCAGGGAAAGGGGAGTGGTGAGCAGTACTTC.

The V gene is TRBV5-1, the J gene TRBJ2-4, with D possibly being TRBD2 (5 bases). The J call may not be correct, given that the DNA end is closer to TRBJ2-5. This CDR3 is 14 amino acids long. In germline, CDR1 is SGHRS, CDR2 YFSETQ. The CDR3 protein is CASSLVLGAETQYF. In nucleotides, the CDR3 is TGCGCCAGCAGCTTGGTACTAGGAGCAGAGACCCAGTACTTC.

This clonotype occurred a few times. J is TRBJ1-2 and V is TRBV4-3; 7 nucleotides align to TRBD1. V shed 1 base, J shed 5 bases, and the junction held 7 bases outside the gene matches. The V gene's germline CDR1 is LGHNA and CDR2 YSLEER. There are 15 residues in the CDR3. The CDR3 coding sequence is TGCGCCAGCAGCCAAGTTCGGGGACAGTTATATGGCTACACCTTC. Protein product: CASSQVRGQLYGYTF.

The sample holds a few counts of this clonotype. The CDR3 DNA follows: TGTGCCAGCAGCTTAACCCCCTTGGCGGAGCAGTACTTC. Translation gives CASSLTPLAEQYF. The chain recombines TRBV7-3 with TRBJ2-4; D unresolved. Trimming took 0 bases from V and 13 from J, leaving 13 bases between them. Per the germline V gene, CDR1 is SGHTA and CDR2 is FQGTGA. The length of the CDR3 is 13 residues.

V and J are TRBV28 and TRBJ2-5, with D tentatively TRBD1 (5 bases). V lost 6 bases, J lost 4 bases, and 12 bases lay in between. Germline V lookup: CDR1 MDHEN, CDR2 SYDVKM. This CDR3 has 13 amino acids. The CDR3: CASSAGGAETQYF. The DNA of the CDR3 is TGTGCCAGCAGCGCTGGTGGGGCAGAGACCCAGTACTTC.

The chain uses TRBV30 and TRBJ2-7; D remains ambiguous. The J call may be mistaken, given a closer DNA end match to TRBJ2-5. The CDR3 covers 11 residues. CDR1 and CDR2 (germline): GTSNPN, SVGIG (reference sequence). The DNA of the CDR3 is TGTGCCTGGAGTGACGGCGAGACCCAGTACTTC. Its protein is CAWSDGETQYF.

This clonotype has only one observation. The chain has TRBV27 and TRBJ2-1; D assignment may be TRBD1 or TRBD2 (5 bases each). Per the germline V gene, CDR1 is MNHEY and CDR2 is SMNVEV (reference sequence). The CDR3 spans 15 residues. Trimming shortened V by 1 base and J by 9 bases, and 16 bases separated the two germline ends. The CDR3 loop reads CASSLFGADTSEQFF. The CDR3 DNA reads TGTGCCAGCAGTTTATTCGGGGCAGATACAAGTGAGCAGTTCTTC.

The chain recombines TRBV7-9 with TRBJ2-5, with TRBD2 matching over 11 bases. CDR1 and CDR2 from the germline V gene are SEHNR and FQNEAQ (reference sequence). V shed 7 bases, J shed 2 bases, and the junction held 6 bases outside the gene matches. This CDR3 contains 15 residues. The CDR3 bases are TGTGCCAGCACCCGGACTAGCGGGTATCAAGAGACCCAGTACTTC. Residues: CASTRTSGYQETQYF.

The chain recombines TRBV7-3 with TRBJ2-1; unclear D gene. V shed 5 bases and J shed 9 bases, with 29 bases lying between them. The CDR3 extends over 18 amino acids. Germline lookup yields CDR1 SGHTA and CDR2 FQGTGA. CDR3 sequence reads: CASSPIPSRARLSVEQFF. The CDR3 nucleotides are TGTGCCAGCAGCCCCATTCCATCCCGAGCGCGCTTGAGTGTTGAGCAGTTCTTC.

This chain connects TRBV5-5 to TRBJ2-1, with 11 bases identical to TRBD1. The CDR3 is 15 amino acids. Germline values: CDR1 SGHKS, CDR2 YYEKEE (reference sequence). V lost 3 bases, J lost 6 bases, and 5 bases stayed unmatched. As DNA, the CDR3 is TGTGCCAGCAGCTGGGGACAGGGGGGAGGCAATGAGCAGTTCTTC. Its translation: CASSWGQGGGNEQFF.

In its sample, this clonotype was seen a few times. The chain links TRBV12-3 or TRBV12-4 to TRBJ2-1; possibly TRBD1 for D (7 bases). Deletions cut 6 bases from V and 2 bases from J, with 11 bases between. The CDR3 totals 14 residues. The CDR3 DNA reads TGTGCCAGCAGGCGGGACAGAGCCTACAATGAGCAGTTCTTC. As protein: CASRRDRAYNEQFF.

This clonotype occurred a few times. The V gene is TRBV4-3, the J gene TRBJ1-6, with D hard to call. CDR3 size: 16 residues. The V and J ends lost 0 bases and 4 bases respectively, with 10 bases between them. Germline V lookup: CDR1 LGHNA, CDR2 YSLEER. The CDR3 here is CASSQDKTEYNSPLHF. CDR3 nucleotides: TGCGCCAGCAGCCAAGATAAGACCGAATATAATTCACCCCTCCACTTT.

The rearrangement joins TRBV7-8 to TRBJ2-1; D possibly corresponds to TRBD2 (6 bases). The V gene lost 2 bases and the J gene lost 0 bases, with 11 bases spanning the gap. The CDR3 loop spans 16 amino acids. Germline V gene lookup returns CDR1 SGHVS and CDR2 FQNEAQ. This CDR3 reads CASSLLATSSYNEQFF. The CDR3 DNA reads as TGTGCCAGCAGCTTACTAGCGACAAGCTCCTACAATGAGCAGTTCTTC.

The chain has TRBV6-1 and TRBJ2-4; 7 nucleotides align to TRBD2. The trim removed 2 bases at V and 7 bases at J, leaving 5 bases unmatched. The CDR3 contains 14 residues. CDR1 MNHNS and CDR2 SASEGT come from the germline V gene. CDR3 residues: CASSETGGPNIQYF. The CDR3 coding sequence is TGTGCCAGCAGTGAAACGGGGGGACCTAACATTCAGTACTTC.

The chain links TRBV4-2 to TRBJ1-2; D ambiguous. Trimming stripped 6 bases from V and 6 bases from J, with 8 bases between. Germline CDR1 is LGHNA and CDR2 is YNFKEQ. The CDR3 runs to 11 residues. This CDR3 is CASSQPDGYTF. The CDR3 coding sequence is TGTGCCAGCAGTCAACCGGATGGCTACACCTTC.

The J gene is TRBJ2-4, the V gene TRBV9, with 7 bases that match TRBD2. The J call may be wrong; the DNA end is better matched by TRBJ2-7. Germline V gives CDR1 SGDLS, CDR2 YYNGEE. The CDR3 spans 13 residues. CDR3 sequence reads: CASSGGTNREQYF. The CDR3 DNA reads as TGTGCCAGCAGTGGGGGGACTAATCGCGAGCAGTACTTC.